This TCR beta chain is drawn from a study of cytomegalovirus exposure and HLA in healthy donors. Study-level results: In a later analysis, specific HLA alleles were associated with approximately 16,000 TCR beta sequences at a 0.05 false discovery rate.

Worth noting for this clone: Its cognate antigen is unknown.

PCR was performed using 60 Vbeta and 13 Jbeta primers. Profiled with immunoSEQ multiplex PCR; TCRdb holds only in-frame clones, not every one. The sample has roughly 170,000 clones, approximately 80% seen once; the top ten hold around 1.6%. V gave up 4 bases and J gave up 3 bases; unmatched junction bases: 6. This CDR3 has 15 amino acids. The germline V gene encodes CDR1 GTSNPN and CDR2 SVGIG (reference sequence). The genes are TRBV30 and TRBJ2-1, with 10 nucleotides matching TRBD2. Sequencing input: PBMCs. The receptor's source is a woman between 25 and 40 years old in good health and CMV-seronegative. CDR3 in amino acids: CAWIQTSGVYNEQFF. The DNA of the CDR3 is TGTGCCTGGATCCAAACTAGCGGGGTCTACAATGAGCAGTTCTTC.